This T cell receptor beta chain was sequenced in a study of blood T cell repertoires in COVID-19. Study-level background: The cDNA or gDNA used as material had been derived from T cells, B-cell-depleted T cells, or PBMCs.

V lost 0 bases to trimming and J lost 7 bases, with 10 bases between them. The germline gives CDR1 SEHNR, CDR2 FQNEAQ (reference sequence). The CDR3 spans 14 residues. Study processing details: Amplification from reference gene primers served as the basis for estimated nucleated cell counts. TCRdb keeps only in-frame clones here, not all; method: immunoSEQ multiplex PCR. V and J calls plus clone size are reproduced from that table; the DNA served to infer D and trimming. This table has approximately 230,000 clones, more than 60% appearing once. The chain recombines TRBV7-9 with TRBJ1-3, with D hard to call. This sequence originates from a woman between 40 and 50 years old with active or convalescent COVID-19. The sequencing sample was made of peripheral blood. CDR3 DNA: TGTGCCAGCAGCTTAGCGACCCTGAGGAACACCATATATTTT. It encodes CASSLATLRNTIYF.